A single sample gave rise to the 13 T cell receptor beta chains below, sequenced in a study of T cell responses to AZD1222 COVID-19 vaccine. Using immunoSEQ multiplex PCR, the repertoire was profiled, and TCRdb retains in-frame clones only, with some absent. The table lists 95,000 to 150,000 clones, about nine tenths of them singletons, with around 15% in the top ten. The sequencing here drew on peripheral blood, taken on day 0 of AZD1222 vaccination. The source is an adult in good health.

The CDR3 DNA reads as TGTGCCAGCAGTCTGTGGGGAAGTCAAGGCTACACCTTC. This gives the protein CASSLWGSQGYTF. The chain employs TRBV6-2 or TRBV6-3 and TRBJ1-2, with no clear D. Trimming left V 5 bases short and J 8 bases short, with 15 bases between. Germline CDR1 is MNHEY and CDR2 is SVGEGT. The CDR3 runs 13 residues.

The chain uses TRBV27 and TRBJ1-6; D is possibly TRBD1 (5 bases). The V gene's germline CDR1 is MNHEY and CDR2 SMNVEV (reference sequence). This CDR3 comprises 17 residues. Trimming cost V 2 bases and J 9 bases, with 20 bases left between them. The CDR3 sequence: CASSLVTGPINSSPLHF. In nucleotides, the CDR3 is TGTGCCAGCAGTTTAGTAACGGGACCCATTAATAGTTCACCCCTCCACTTT.

This chain joins TRBV18 and TRBJ1-3; D uncertain. The V end was cut by 2 bases, the J end by 4 bases, with 9 bases between. CDR3 length: 14 residues. CDR1 is KGHSH and CDR2 is LQKENI in the germline V gene. This chain's CDR3 is CASSPRQDGNTIYF. In DNA, the CDR3 is TGTGCCAGCTCACCAAGGCAGGACGGAAACACCATATATTTT.

This chain connects TRBV18 to TRBJ2-3; 10 positions match TRBD2. Trimming removed 2 bases from V and 3 bases from J; junction bases left unmatched: 2. The CDR3 runs to 15 residues. Germline V gene sequence: CDR1 KGHSH, CDR2 LQKENI. The DNA for the CDR3 is TGTGCCAGCTCACCAACTAGCGGGATAACAGATACGCAGTATTTT. This codes for CASSPTSGITDTQYF. Combining the CDR3 with reference TRBV18 and TRBJ2-3 gives the whole variable domain NAGVMQNPRHLVRRRGQEARLRCSPMKGHSHVYWYRQLPEEGLKFMVYLQKENIIDESGMPKERFSAEFPKEGPSILRIQQVVRGDSAAYFCASSPTSGITDTQYFGPGTRLTVL.

The sample holds one count of this clone. V is TRBV6-2 or TRBV6-3 and J is TRBJ2-1; the match to TRBD2 covers 11 bases. Germline V gene lookup returns CDR1 MNHEY and CDR2 SVGEGT. The CDR3 length is 14 residues. Trimming cost V 6 bases and J 7 bases; bases outside gene matches: 5. The CDR3 DNA reads as TGTGCCAGCAGCGTAGCGGGGGGGAATAATGAGCAGTTCTTC. It yields the protein CASSVAGGNNEQFF.

The chain couples TRBV12-3 or TRBV12-4 to TRBJ1-1; D may be TRBD1 (6 bases). The ends were cut back, 6 bases at V and 1 base at J, with 9 bases in the middle. The length of the CDR3 is 13 residues. The CDR3 region is CASSQTGNTEAFF. In nucleotides, the CDR3 is TGTGCCAGCAGCCAGACAGGGAACACTGAAGCTTTCTTT.

The V call is TRBV5-3, the J call TRBJ1-4; TRBD1 agrees at 7 bases. TRBV5-3 is an open reading frame, and its role is uncertain. The CDR3 has 20 residues. The ends lost 0 bases at V and 5 bases at J; junction bases unmatched: 19. The CDR3 DNA sequence: TGTGCCAGAAGCTTGGCCCCTTTTGACAGGGTTCGTGCCCAAAATGAAAAACTGTTTTTT. This gives the protein CARSLAPFDRVRAQNEKLFF.

The V gene is TRBV27, the J gene TRBJ2-7; D is possibly TRBD1 (5 bases). Deletions cut 2 bases from V and 6 bases from J, with 8 bases between. Germline CDR1 MNHEY, CDR2 SMNVEV (reference sequence). The CDR3 has 12 residues. Here the CDR3 reads CASSLQGAEQYF. The CDR3 DNA is TGTGCCAGCAGTTTACAGGGTGCCGAGCAGTACTTC.

This sequence joins TRBV6-5 and TRBJ2-2; tentatively, D is TRBD2 (5 bases). CDR3 size: 14 residues. The V and J ends lost 6 bases and 1 base respectively, with 9 bases between them. CDR1 is MNHEY and CDR2 is SVGAGI in the germline V gene. CDR3 sequence (DNA): TGTGCCAGCAGGAGGGCGCAGAACACCGGGGAGCTGTTTTTT. This codes for CASRRAQNTGELFF.

This clone occurred a few times. The V gene is TRBV20-1, the J gene TRBJ2-7, with 13 nucleotides matching TRBD2. This CDR3 has 16 residues. The junction had 5 bases not matched to a gene; V was cut back by 3 bases and J by 0 bases. Germline V CDR1 and CDR2: DFQATT, SNEGSKA (reference sequence). This CDR3 is CSASGTSGAFSYEQYF. DNA for the CDR3: TGCAGTGCTAGTGGGACTAGCGGGGCATTCTCCTACGAGCAGTACTTC.

The chain employs TRBV19 and TRBJ1-4; D is ambiguous. CDR1 and CDR2 from the germline V gene are LNHDA and SQIVND (reference sequence). This CDR3 has 12 amino acids. V lost 5 bases, J lost 7 bases, and 8 bases lay in between. CDR3 in amino acids: CASSGSPEKLFF. CDR3 nucleotides: TGTGCCAGTAGTGGGAGCCCTGAAAAACTGTTTTTT.

This CDR3 is CASSPHSTGPEAFF. CDR3 DNA sequence: TGTGCCAGCAGCCCCCACTCGACAGGCCCTGAAGCTTTCTTT. The V gene is TRBV7-9, the J gene TRBJ1-1; weak D call: TRBD1 (6 bases). The CDR3 has 14 amino acids. Deletions cut 5 bases from V and 6 bases from J, with 16 bases between. CDR1 SEHNR and CDR2 FQNEAQ come from the germline V gene (reference sequence). Combining the CDR3 with reference TRBV7-9 and TRBJ1-1 gives the whole variable domain DTGVSQNPRHKITKRGQNVTFRCDPISEHNRLYWYRQTLGQGPEFLTYFQNEAQLEKSRLLSDRFSAERPKGSFSTLEIQRTEQGDSAMYLCASSPHSTGPEAFFGQGTRLTVV.

This clone was seen only once. The rearrangement uses TRBV2 and TRBJ1-1; no definite D call. The CDR3 length is 14 residues. Trimming removed 6 bases at V and 1 base at J, with 12 bases between. Germline CDR1 is SNHLY and CDR2 is FYNNEI. In nucleotides, the CDR3 is TGTGCCAGCAGAACACCAGAGGGGAACACTGAAGCTTTCTTT. It specifies CASRTPEGNTEAFF.